A single T cell receptor (beta chain) is shown here with its context. This record belongs to a study of blood T cell repertoires in COVID-19. CDR3 length: 12 residues. The ends were cut back, 3 bases at V and 8 bases at J, with 10 bases in the middle. Authors' methods: Reference gene primer amplification yielded estimated nucleated cell counts. The data were produced by immunoSEQ multiplex PCR, yet TCRdb's version contains in-frame clones alone and is incomplete. V and J calls and clone size are copied from that table; D and trimming were computed from the DNA. The sample includes about 42,000 clones, around four fifths of them seen just once.

The J gene is TRBJ1-1, the V gene TRBV12-3 or TRBV12-4; unclear D gene. The receptor's source is a man in his forties or fifties with active COVID-19. Material for sequencing was peripheral blood. This CDR3 is CASSLSGNEAFF. CDR3 sequence (DNA): TGTGCCAGCAGTTTGTCGGGGAACGAAGCTTTCTTT.